This T cell receptor beta chain stems from a study of blood T cell repertoires in COVID-19. The CDR3 totals 16 residues. Trimming removed 3 bases from V and 1 base from J; junction bases left unmatched: 6. Germline loops: CDR1 MNHNS, CDR2 SASEGT. Authors' processing steps: By means of reference gene primer amplification, nucleated cell counts were estimated. The table came from immunoSEQ multiplex PCR; TCRdb's copy has only in-frame clones and leaves some out. That table is the source of V, J and clone size, and D and trimming were worked out from the DNA. There are approximately 170,000 clones in the sample; 85% to 90% occur only once, and around 9.9% lies in the top ten.

What was sequenced was peripheral blood. V gene TRBV6-1 combines with J gene TRBJ1-2; 9 bases match TRBD1. The clonotype was recovered from an older woman with COVID-19, enrolled during active disease. The chain's CDR3 is CASSEFTGGLNYGYTF. The DNA for the CDR3 is TGTGCCAGCAGTGAGTTCACAGGGGGCCTTAACTATGGCTACACCTTC.